Following are 15 T cell receptor beta chains from one sample sequenced in a study of blood T cell repertoires in COVID-19. The data were produced by immunoSEQ multiplex PCR, yet TCRdb's version contains in-frame clones alone and is incomplete. Altogether a few hundred thousand clones are present, approximately 92% being singletons, with the ten largest covering 0.95% to 1.3%. Sample: PBMCs or T cells enriched from blood (not recorded which). These TCRs come from a man aged 25 to 45 who had recovered from COVID-19.

The rearrangement uses TRBV5-1 and TRBJ2-5, with 9 bases matching TRBD1. CDR1 and CDR2 (germline): SGHRS, YFSETQ. J lost 1 base, V lost 5 bases, and 3 bases had no gene match. The CDR3 is 14 residues long. The CDR3 DNA reads as TGCGCCAGCAGGGGGACAGGGACCCAAGAGACCCAGTACTTC. This encodes CASRGTGTQETQYF.

V and J are TRBV7-2 and TRBJ2-2; possible D gene TRBD2, 5 bases. The germline V and J ends were trimmed by 4 bases and 5 bases, with 14 bases remaining between them. CDR3 size: 15 residues. Germline V CDR1 and CDR2: SGHTA, FQGNSA. The chain's CDR3 is CASSSRMSGTGELFF. The CDR3 DNA follows: TGTGCCAGCAGCTCCCGAATGAGCGGTACCGGGGAGCTGTTTTTT. The full variable domain, with the rest looked up from reference TRBV7-2 and TRBJ2-2, is GAGVSQSPSNKVTEKGKDVELRCDPISGHTALYWYRQSLGQGLEFLIYFQGNSAPDKSGLPSDRFSAERTGGSVSTLTIQRTQQEDSAVYLCASSSRMSGTGELFFGEGSRLTVL.

The gene calls are TRBV6-4 and TRBJ2-7, with TRBD2 as a possible D gene (6 bases). Germline CDR1 and CDR2: MRHNA and SNTAGT. This CDR3 has 17 residues. Trimming shortened V by 3 bases and J by 2 bases, and 20 bases separated the two germline ends. The CDR3, as DNA: TGTGCCAGCAGTGAAGTCCGTTTTAGAGGAGGGGCCTACGAGCAGTACTTC. It is translated as CASSEVRFRGGAYEQYF.

The chain carries TRBV10-2 and TRBJ1-1; 11 positions match TRBD1. Per the germline V gene, CDR1 is WSHSY and CDR2 is SAAADI. Germline trimming cut 7 bases from V and 2 bases from J; bases unmatched to any gene: 3. The CDR3 is 14 residues long. The CDR3 spells CASNGQGANTEAFF. For the CDR3, the DNA is TGCGCCAGCAATGGACAGGGGGCTAACACTGAAGCTTTCTTT.

This chain joins TRBV4-2 and TRBJ1-6, with a weak D call TRBD1 (6 bases). CDR1 and CDR2 from the germline V gene are LGHNA and YNFKEQ. Trimming removed 4 bases from V and 8 bases from J, with 15 bases in between. The CDR3 covers 15 residues. The CDR3 bases are TGTGCCAGCAGCCGAATCGACAGGACTGATTCACCCCTCCACTTT. This gives the protein CASSRIDRTDSPLHF.

The chain couples TRBV4-1 to TRBJ2-1; 9 bases map to TRBD1. Trimming cost V 1 base and J 9 bases; bases outside gene matches: 7. Germline lookup yields CDR1 MGHRA and CDR2 YSYEKL. CDR3 length equals 15 residues. The CDR3 protein is CASSQAGTGLSEQFF. CDR3 DNA sequence: TGCGCCAGCAGCCAAGCCGGGACAGGGTTGTCTGAGCAGTTCTTC.

The chain recombines TRBV12-5 with TRBJ2-4, with TRBD1 matching 8 bases. Germline CDR1 LGHNT, CDR2 FRNRAP. The CDR3 totals 15 residues. Losses at the gene ends were 5 bases for V and 3 bases for J; bases not matched to a gene: 6. The CDR3 loop reads CASGPGTGGKNIQYF. The CDR3 nucleotides are TGTGCTAGTGGTCCCGGGACAGGTGGCAAAAACATTCAGTACTTC.

This chain links TRBV10-1 with TRBJ2-3; no definite D call. Trimming took off 5 bases at V and 2 bases at J, with 17 bases between the two ends. From germline, CDR1 is WNHNN and CDR2 SYGVQD (reference sequence). CDR3 size: 16 residues. The DNA of the CDR3 is TGCGCCAGCAGTCAATATCGTCTAGTCTCCACAGATACGCAGTATTTT. Encoded protein: CASSQYRLVSTDTQYF.

This sequence joins TRBV18 and TRBJ1-5; D gene uncertain. This CDR3 is built from 14 residues. V was clipped by 4 bases and J by 0 bases, with 7 bases between them. Germline assignment: CDR1 KGHSH and CDR2 LQKENI. This CDR3 reads CASSHGDSNQPQHF. In DNA, the CDR3 is TGTGCCAGCTCACACGGAGATAGCAATCAGCCCCAGCATTTT.

The chain recombines TRBV5-1 with TRBJ2-5, with D unclear. Germline V gives CDR1 SGHRS, CDR2 YFSETQ. This CDR3 has 13 residues. The V gene lost 0 bases and the J gene lost 5 bases, with 8 bases spanning the gap. CDR3 nucleotide sequence: TGCGCCAGCAGCTTGGATACTTCGGAGACCCAGTACTTC. Translated, it gives CASSLDTSETQYF.

The J gene is TRBJ2-7, the V gene TRBV2; D is uncertain. The V gene lost 9 bases and the J gene lost 0 bases, with 9 bases spanning the gap. This CDR3 is built from 12 residues. Germline V gives CDR1 SNHLY, CDR2 FYNNEI. Here the CDR3 reads CARADNSYEQYF. The CDR3 DNA is TGTGCCAGGGCGGATAACTCCTACGAGCAGTACTTC.

CDR3 DNA sequence: TGTGCCTGGAGTACCCAAGGGGCTGGTCAGCCCCAGCATTTT. Amino acid sequence: CAWSTQGAGQPQHF. V and J are TRBV30 and TRBJ1-5, with D maybe TRBD1 (5 bases). In germline, CDR1 is GTSNPN, CDR2 SVGIG (reference sequence). V was clipped by 2 bases and J by 6 bases, with 14 bases between them. This CDR3 is 14 amino acids long.

The chain couples TRBV18 to TRBJ1-5; no clear D. CDR1 and CDR2 from the germline V gene are KGHSH and LQKENI. CDR3 length: 13 residues. Trimming took off 3 bases at V and 6 bases at J, with 9 bases between the two ends. The CDR3 DNA follows: TGTGCCAGCTCACCTACAGCCAGTCAGCCCCAGCATTTT. This sequence encodes CASSPTASQPQHF.

The chain has TRBV4-1 and TRBJ1-1; 9 bases map to TRBD1. V shed 2 bases, J shed 2 bases, and the junction held 3 bases outside the gene matches. The CDR3 runs to 15 residues. The germline gives CDR1 MGHRA, CDR2 YSYEKL. DNA for the CDR3: TGCGCCAGCAGCCAACAGGGACAGGGAAACACTGAAGCTTTCTTT. It specifies CASSQQGQGNTEAFF.

In this sample, this clone turned up a few times. Distinct nucleotide sequences in the sample also encode this CDR3. The J gene is TRBJ2-7, the V gene TRBV7-9, with 7 bases identical to TRBD1. Germline CDR1 and CDR2: SEHNR and FQNEAQ (reference sequence). J lost 6 bases, V lost 3 bases, and 8 bases had no gene match. The CDR3 has 14 amino acids. CDR3 sequence reads: CASSLETGLGEQYF. CDR3 sequence (DNA): TGTGCCAGCAGCTTGGAGACAGGGCTCGGCGAGCAGTACTTC.